This T cell receptor beta chain was observed in a study of blood T cell repertoires in COVID-19. Study in general: The United States, Italy and Spain were the sources of the acute and convalescent COVID-19 samples.

Original processing methods: Scientists estimated how many nucleated cells there were by amplifying reference gene primers. Libraries were prepared by immunoSEQ multiplex PCR; TCRdb keeps only in-frame clonotypes and omits some of them. The V and J calls and clone size were taken over from that table, and D and trimming were inferred from the DNA. The table includes under 200,000 clones, more than 70% detected once. Input material: peripheral blood. The sequence was obtained from a man younger than 35 with active or convalescent COVID-19.

Here the CDR3 DNA reads TGTGCCAGTAGTATAGATCCCGGGACTGGCGGGAGATCAGATACGCAGTATTTT. This gives the protein CASSIDPGTGGRSDTQYF. The V and J genes are TRBV19 and TRBJ2-3; 7 bases line up with TRBD2. Trimming took 0 bases from V and 4 from J; bases not matched to a gene: 13. This CDR3 region has 18 residues. The germline V gene encodes CDR1 LNHDA and CDR2 SQIVND (reference sequence).